The 23 T cell receptor beta chains given below trace back to one sample, sequenced in a study of blood T cell repertoires in COVID-19. TCRdb keeps only in-frame clones here, not all; method: immunoSEQ multiplex PCR. The data contain approximately 70,000 clones, roughly 83% of them seen just once; the ten biggest clones take up approximately 2.5%. Sequencing input: peripheral blood. These receptors all come from a man older than 75 with active or convalescent COVID-19.

In this sample, this clone turned up a few times. The same CDR3 arises from other DNA sequences in this sample as well. V usage is TRBV18 and J usage is TRBJ1-5; tentatively, D is TRBD1 (6 bases). Trimming removed 2 bases from V and 7 bases from J, with 9 bases in between. Germline V CDR1 and CDR2: KGHSH, LQKENI. The length of the CDR3 is 13 residues. CDR3 amino acids: CASSPGGGQPQHF. CDR3 DNA: TGTGCCAGCTCACCAGGGGGGGGCCAGCCCCAGCATTTT.

On this clone: The junction does not match germline at one end; this may be a read error. J is TRBJ2-3 and V is TRBV7-7; tentatively, D is TRBD2 (5 bases). The CDR3 totals 14 residues. Germline CDR1 reads SSHAT; CDR2 reads FNYEAQ (reference sequence). CDR3 loop: CASSLSQASGRQYF. As DNA, the CDR3 is TGTGCTAGCAGCTTATCCCAGGCTTCGGGGAGGCAGTATTTT. Together with reference TRBV7-7 and TRBJ2-3, the CDR3 gives the full variable domain: GAGVSQSPRYKVTKRGQDVTLRCDPISSHATLYWYQQALGQGPEFLTYFNYEAQPDKSGLPSDRFSAERPEGSISTLTIQRTEQRDSAMYRCASSLSQASGRQYFGPGTRLTVL.

The V and J genes are TRBV3-1 (or the pseudogene TRBV3-2) and TRBJ1-1, with TRBD1 identical over 8 bases. The CDR3 is 14 residues long. With V trimmed by 3 bases and J by 4 bases, 4 bases remained unmatched. Germline V gives CDR1 LGHDT, CDR2 YNNKEL (reference sequence). CDR3 sequence reads: CASSHTTGGTEAFF. CDR3 in DNA: TGTGCCAGCAGCCACACTACAGGGGGCACTGAAGCTTTCTTT.

This chain joins TRBV6-1 and TRBJ2-7, with 15 nucleotides matching TRBD2. Germline V lookup: CDR1 MNHNS, CDR2 SASEGT. The CDR3 is 15 residues long. Trimming cost V 3 bases and J 5 bases; bases outside gene matches: 2. This CDR3 reads CASSDGTSGRNEQYF. CDR3 nucleotides: TGTGCCAGCAGTGATGGGACTAGCGGGAGGAACGAGCAGTACTTC.

The V gene is TRBV30, the J gene TRBJ2-1, with D tentatively TRBD2 (6 bases). Trimming cost V 8 bases and J 5 bases, with 16 bases left between them. The CDR3 is made up of 13 amino acids. Germline V lookup: CDR1 GTSNPN, CDR2 SVGIG (reference sequence). This CDR3 is CAGRDFANNEQFF. For the CDR3, the DNA is TGTGCCGGCCGGGACTTTGCCAACAATGAGCAGTTCTTC. The entire variable domain, with the rest obtained from reference TRBV30 and TRBJ2-1, is as follows: SQTIHQWPATLVQPVGSPLSLECTVEGTSNPNLYWYRQAAGRGLQLLFYSVGIGQISSEVPQNLSASRPQDRQFILSSKKLLLSDSGFYLCAGRDFANNEQFFGPGTRLTVL.

The chain employs TRBV5-1 and TRBJ2-3; 9 nucleotides match TRBD1. This CDR3 region has 15 residues. V gave up 0 bases and J gave up 4 bases; unmatched junction bases: 3. Germline-derived CDR1 and CDR2 are SGHRS and YFSETQ. As DNA, the CDR3 is TGCGCCAGCAGCTTGGACAGGGGGCAGGCAGATACGCAGTATTTT. It encodes CASSLDRGQADTQYF.

The rearrangement links TRBV21-1 to TRBJ2-1; no check of the table's D call, TRBD2, against the DNA was made. TRBV21-1 is annotated as a pseudogene. The CDR3 totals 15 residues. CDR3 sequence (DNA): TGTGCCAGCAGAACGGAGGCGGGGGTCGACAATGAGCAGTTCTTC. This gives the protein CASRTEAGVDNEQFF.

This chain uses TRBV30 with TRBJ2-5; 10 bases are a match to TRBD2. V shed 0 bases, J shed 4 bases, and the junction held 8 bases outside the gene matches. The CDR3 totals 16 residues. The germline V gene has CDR1 GTSNPN and CDR2 SVGIG (reference sequence). DNA for the CDR3: TGTGCCTGGAGTGTACGTCGGACTAGCGGCGGAGAGACCCAGTACTTC. Translated, it gives CAWSVRRTSGGETQYF.

The rearrangement uses TRBV5-5 and TRBJ1-4; the match to TRBD1 covers 7 bases. The CDR3 covers 15 residues. V lost 4 bases, J lost 7 bases, and 10 bases stayed unmatched. Per the germline V gene, CDR1 is SGHKS and CDR2 is YYEKEE (reference sequence). As DNA, the CDR3 is TGTGCCAGCAGCAGACAGGGTGGGGATATTGAAAAACTGTTTTTT. This gives the protein CASSRQGGDIEKLFF.

This chain connects TRBV28 to TRBJ2-1; 13 nucleotides align to TRBD2. This CDR3 is built from 14 residues. Germline CDR1 is MDHEN and CDR2 is SYDVKM. With V trimmed by 11 bases and J by 6 bases, 7 bases remained unmatched. CDR3 region: CACTSGRAGNEQFF. The CDR3 region has the DNA TGTGCCTGTACTAGCGGGAGGGCAGGCAATGAGCAGTTCTTC. The full variable domain, in which reference TRBV28 and TRBJ2-1 provide the parts outside the CDR3, is DVKVTQSSRYLVKRTGEKVFLECVQDMDHENMFWYRQDPGLGLRLIYFSYDVKMKEKGDIPEGYSVSREKKERFSLILESASTNQTSMYLCACTSGRAGNEQFFGPGTRLTVL.

The rearrangement uses TRBV11-3 and TRBJ2-3; 15 positions agree with TRBD2. The CDR3 loop spans 19 amino acids. Germline V gives CDR1 SGHNT, CDR2 YENEEA. V shed 5 bases, J shed 3 bases, and the junction held 12 bases outside the gene matches. The CDR3 loop is CASSLQIGTSGGRTDTQYF. The CDR3 DNA is TGTGCCAGCAGCCTGCAAATCGGGACTAGCGGGGGGAGGACAGATACGCAGTATTTT.

J is TRBJ2-1 and V is TRBV7-9, with a tentative D call TRBD2 (5 bases). Trimming shortened V by 2 bases and J by 8 bases, and 7 bases separated the two germline ends. The CDR3 loop spans 12 amino acids. The V gene's germline CDR1 is SEHNR and CDR2 FQNEAQ (reference sequence). CDR3 sequence: CASSLIGDEQFF. The DNA of the CDR3 is TGTGCCAGCAGCTTAATCGGGGATGAGCAGTTCTTC. The complete variable domain, with remaining parts taken from reference TRBV7-9 and TRBJ2-1, reads DTGVSQNPRHKITKRGQNVTFRCDPISEHNRLYWYRQTLGQGPEFLTYFQNEAQLEKSRLLSDRFSAERPKGSFSTLEIQRTEQGDSAMYLCASSLIGDEQFFGPGTRLTVL.

V gene TRBV6-5 combines with J gene TRBJ1-1; a weak D match, TRBD1 (6 bases). There are 13 residues in the CDR3. V lost 5 bases, J lost 6 bases, and 13 bases lay in between. The germline V gene encodes CDR1 MNHEY and CDR2 SVGAGI. The CDR3 nucleotides read TGTGCCAGCAGTCGGAACAGGGTTGCTGAAGCTTTCTTT. As protein: CASSRNRVAEAFF.

The chain joins TRBV30 to TRBJ1-2; no reliable D call. The CDR3 has 14 amino acids. Germline V gene sequence: CDR1 GTSNPN, CDR2 SVGIG (reference sequence). The V gene lost 1 base and the J gene lost 4 bases, with 13 bases spanning the gap. The CDR3 reads CAWSATASLYGYTF. CDR3 sequence (DNA): TGTGCCTGGAGTGCTACCGCATCACTCTATGGCTACACCTTC.

This chain links TRBV5-1 with TRBJ2-2, with TRBD2 matching over 8 bases. The ends lost 1 base at V and 5 bases at J; junction bases unmatched: 19. Germline V gene lookup returns CDR1 SGHRS and CDR2 YFSETQ. CDR3 size: 20 residues. The CDR3 DNA reads TGCGCCAGCAGCTTGTTGCCCTCCTCGAACAGCGGGAGCCGAACCGGGGAGCTGTTTTTT. Translating gives CASSLLPSSNSGSRTGELFF.

This clone has only one observation. The chain employs TRBV30 and TRBJ1-2, with a possible D match to TRBD1 (5 bases). This CDR3 comprises 13 residues. Trimming left V 2 bases short and J 2 bases short, with 9 bases between. Germline CDR1 and CDR2: GTSNPN and SVGIG (reference sequence). DNA for the CDR3: TGTGCCTGGAGTCCCCAGGGAAACTATGGCTACACCTTC. This translates into CAWSPQGNYGYTF.

The CDR3 DNA is TGTGCCAGCAGCCCCCGCCGCGGGAGGGTCTACAATGAGCAGTTCTTC. It specifies CASSPRRGRVYNEQFF. V usage is TRBV21-1 and J usage is TRBJ2-1; TRBD2 is the table's D call, not checked against the DNA. TRBV21-1 is shown as a pseudogene. The CDR3 is 16 amino acids.

This clone appeared a few times. The chain recombines TRBV5-1 with TRBJ1-3; 9 nucleotides line up with TRBD1. This CDR3 has 15 amino acids. Germline CDR1 is SGHRS and CDR2 is YFSETQ. Trimming took 4 bases from V and 5 from J; bases not matched to a gene: 7. CDR3 residues: CASSTGDRDRNTIYF. The CDR3 region has the DNA TGCGCCAGCAGCACCGGGGACAGGGATAGAAACACCATATATTTT. The whole variable domain, filled in from reference TRBV5-1 and TRBJ1-3, reads KAGVTQTPRYLIKTRGQQVTLSCSPISGHRSVSWYQQTPGQGLQFLFEYFSETQRNKGNFPGRFSGRQFSNSRSEMNVSTLELGDSALYLCASSTGDRDRNTIYFGEGSWLTVV.

The V call is TRBV4-1, the J call TRBJ2-7, with TRBD1 matching over 7 bases. Germline trimming cut 4 bases from V and 6 bases from J; bases unmatched to any gene: 3. The CDR3 consists of 12 residues. The germline V gene encodes CDR1 MGHRA and CDR2 YSYEKL. CDR3 region: CASSLTGVEQYF. Here the CDR3 DNA reads TGCGCCAGCAGCCTAACAGGGGTCGAGCAGTACTTC.

The CDR3 sequence is CASSEMSEKLFF. The CDR3 DNA reads TGTGCCAGCAGCGAAATGAGTGAAAAACTGTTTTTT. This chain connects TRBV3-1 (or the pseudogene TRBV3-2) to TRBJ1-4; D remains ambiguous. Germline loops: CDR1 LGHDT, CDR2 YNNKEL (reference sequence). With 5 bases removed from V and 7 bases from J, the gap between germline ends came to 8 bases. CDR3 length: 12 amino acids.

This clone was observed a single time. This chain joins TRBV10-1 and TRBJ2-3, with D unclear. Between the trimmed V and J ends, which lost 1 base and 2 bases, there was a span of 10 bases. This CDR3 has 15 amino acids. The germline gives CDR1 WNHNN, CDR2 SYGVQD (reference sequence). The CDR3 region is CASSEYGGSTDTQYF. The CDR3 DNA follows: TGCGCCAGCAGTGAGTACGGCGGTTCCACAGATACGCAGTATTTT.

The rearrangement joins TRBV18 to TRBJ1-5, with D perhaps TRBD1 (5 bases). V lost 2 bases and J 4 bases, leaving 9 bases between the germline ends. In germline, CDR1 is KGHSH, CDR2 LQKENI. The CDR3 is 14 residues long. CDR3 sequence: CASSPAGWNQPQHF. As DNA, the CDR3 is TGTGCCAGCTCACCAGCAGGGTGGAATCAGCCCCAGCATTTT.

This clone came up a few times. DNA for the CDR3: TGTGCCATCAGGACCGGGACAGGGGAAAACACAGATACGCAGTATTTT. Translating gives CAIRTGTGENTDTQYF. This chain connects TRBV10-3 to TRBJ2-3; 10 bases are shared with TRBD1. Germline-derived CDR1 and CDR2 are ENHRY and SYGVKD. V was clipped by 6 bases and J by 2 bases; unmatched bases: 8. CDR3 size: 16 residues.